This is a list of T cell receptor beta chains from one sample in a study of T cell repertoires in ileal Crohn's disease. Profiling relied on immunoSEQ multiplex PCR, and the TCRdb table lists in-frame clones only, not all of them. This sample has roughly 13,000 clones, with about 78% found just once. The sequencing input was ileal tissue. These receptors were collected from an adult with Crohn's disease. Both conserved end residues are part of each CDR3. The D gene is left open where the match is weak. Not all rows give a size; the values are once, few, many and, for expanded clones, a class.

>TRBD1|TRBJ2-7|TRBV10-3|.
CATIEGQGLYEQYF
TGTGCCACTATCGAAGGACAGGGACTTTACGAGCAGTACTTC
>.|TRBJ2-7|TRBV6-1|.
CASSDLRTDSYEQYF
TGTGCCAGCAGTGACTTAAGGACAGACTCCTACGAGCAGTACTTC
>.|TRBJ1-1|TRBV2|few
CASREGQRLNTEAFF
TGTGCCAGCAGAGAAGGACAACGACTGAACACTGAAGCTTTCTTT
>TRBD2|TRBJ2-1|TRBV6-5|.
CASSYRTSGIYEQFF
TGTGCCAGCAGTTACCGGACTAGCGGGATCTATGAGCAGTTCTTC
>TRBD2|TRBJ2-3|TRBV30|.
CAWDLGGDTQYF
TGTGCCTGGGATTTGGGGGGGGATACGCAGTATTTT
>.|TRBJ1-5|TRBV2|.
CASSEYSLGNQPQHF
TGTGCCAGCAGTGAATACAGTTTGGGCAATCAGCCCCAGCATTTT
>.|TRBJ1-2|TRBV30|.
CAWKQGKSGYTF
TGTGCCTGGAAGCAGGGAAAGAGTGGCTACACCTTC
>TRBD1|TRBJ1-6|TRBV6-1|.
CASMGGTGVSPLHF
TGTGCCAGCATGGGGGGGACAGGGGTCTCACCCCTCCACTTT
>.|TRBJ2-3|TRBV2|.
CASSDRYTDTQYF
TGTGCCAGCAGCGACAGATACACAGATACGCAGTATTTT
>TRBD2|TRBJ2-7|TRBV6-5|.
CASSKRLAGYYEQYF
TGTGCCAGCAGTAAGAGACTAGCGGGATACTACGAGCAGTACTTT
>.|TRBJ2-1|TRBV4-1|few
CASSLRGLIYNEQFF
TGCGCCAGCAGCCTCCGGGGACTCATCTACAATGAGCAGTTCTTC
>.|TRBJ2-5|TRBV29-1|.
CSVEDSRGQEAQYF
TGCAGCGTTGAGGACAGCCGGGGTCAAGAGGCCCAGTACTTC
>.|TRBJ1-5|TRBV19|.
CASSGTWDQPQHF
TGTGCCAGTAGTGGGACATGGGATCAGCCCCAGCATTTT
>TRBD2|TRBJ2-7|TRBV27|.
CASRLMGGRIEQYF
TGTGCCAGCAGATTAATGGGAGGGCGAATCGAGCAGTACTTC
>.|TRBJ2-2|TRBV5-1|.
CATHQTGPANTGELFF
TGCGCCACTCACCAAACAGGACCCGCGAACACCGGGGAGCTGTTTTTT
>TRBD2|TRBJ2-1|TRBV5-1|few
CASSLGTSGYNEQFF
TGCGCCAGCAGCTTGGGGACTAGCGGCTACAATGAGCAGTTCTTC
>TRBD2|TRBJ2-5|TRBV19|.
CASSRQRGGNQETQYF
TGTGCCAGTAGTCGTCAGCGGGGGGGCAACCAAGAGACCCAGTACTTC
>.|TRBJ1-5|TRBV30|.
CAWSVGASNQPQHF
TGTGCCTGGAGTGTGGGGGCGAGCAATCAGCCCCAGCATTTT
>TRBD2|TRBJ2-7|TRBV6-5|.
CASSGPSGGPEEQYF
TGTGCCAGCAGTGGCCCTAGCGGGGGGCCAGAAGAGCAGTACTTC
>TRBD1|TRBJ2-1|TRBV7-7|.
CASSFGQGVGEQFF
TGTGCCAGCAGCTTTGGGCAGGGGGTTGGTGAGCAGTTCTTC
>.|TRBJ2-7|TRBV10-3|few
CAIGRDLPYEQYF
TGTGCCATCGGAAGGGACTTACCCTACGAGCAGTACTTC
>TRBD1|TRBJ1-1|TRBV5-1|.
CASSRGQYTEAFF
TGCGCCAGCAGCCGGGGACAGTACACTGAAGCTTTCTTT
>TRBD1|TRBJ1-2|TRBV2|.
CASRGQGWGGYTF
TGTGCCAGCAGGGGACAGGGCTGGGGGGGCTACACCTTC
>TRBD2|TRBJ2-1|TRBV19|.
CASSVTSGIYNEQFF
TGTGCCAGTAGTGTGACTAGCGGGATCTACAATGAGCAGTTCTTC
>.|TRBJ2-7|TRBV5-1|.
CASSPEGYEQYF
TGCGCCAGCAGCCCAGAGGGATACGAGCAGTACTTC
>.|TRBJ2-5|TRBV5-6|once
CASSLGRFRRGETQYF
TGTGCCAGCAGCTTGGGGAGGTTCCGCAGGGGAGAGACCCAGTACTTC
>TRBD1|TRBJ2-5|TRBV25-1|.
CASGDRAETQYF
TGTGCCAGCGGAGACAGGGCAGAGACCCAGTACTTC
>.|TRBJ2-5|TRBV5-1|once
CASSLGMGVQTQYF
TGCGCCAGCAGCTTGGGAATGGGAGTGCAGACCCAGTACTTC
>.|TRBJ2-7|TRBV11-2|.
CASSRQVPPGEQYF
TGTGCCAGCAGCAGACAGGTCCCGCCAGGCGAGCAGTACTTC
>.|TRBJ2-1|TRBV6-1|.
CASSKRVDEQFF
TGTGCCAGCAGCAAGAGGGTGGATGAGCAGTTCTTC
>.|TRBJ2-1|TRBV5-5|.
CASSLSLASYNEQFF
TGTGCCAGCAGCTTGAGCCTAGCGTCTTACAATGAGCAGTTCTTC
>.|TRBJ2-5|TRBV2|.
CASSWVGTAEETQYF
TGTGCCAGCAGTTGGGTGGGGACTGCGGAAGAGACCCAGTACTTC
>.|TRBJ1-2|TRBV5-4|once
CASISSGSPNYGYTF
TGTGCCAGCATCTCTTCGGGGTCACCTAACTATGGCTACACCTTC
>TRBD1|TRBJ1-1|TRBV7-9|.
CASSSLWTGITEAFF
TGTGCCAGCAGCTCCCTATGGACAGGGATCACTGAAGCTTTCTTT
>TRBD2|TRBJ2-7|TRBV6-5|once
CASSKRLAGYYEQYF
TGTGCCAGCAGTAAGAGACTAGCGGGATACTACGAGCAGTACTTC
>TRBD1|TRBJ1-3|TRBV7-6|.
CASSQQGQGIGGNTIYF
TGTGCCAGCAGCCAACAAGGACAGGGAATCGGGGGAAACACCATATATTTT
>.|TRBJ1-5|TRBV9|.
CASSVDEYQPQHF
TGTGCCAGCAGCGTAGACGAGTATCAGCCCCAGCATTTT
>.|TRBJ1-2|TRBV30|.
CAWRGDTGLNTF
TGTGCCTGGAGGGGGGACACCGGTCTGAACACCTTC
>TRBD1|TRBJ1-6|TRBV4-1|medium-sized
CASSGQGNSPLHF
TGCGCCAGCAGCGGACAGGGGAATTCACCCCTCCACTTT
>TRBD1|TRBJ1-2|TRBV6-5|once
CASTKDRGGGYTF
TGTGCCAGCACAAAGGACAGGGGAGGCGGCTACACCTTC
>.|TRBJ1-1|TRBV10-3|.
CAMGGSPNTEAFF
TGTGCCATGGGAGGGAGCCCGAACACTGAAGCTTTCTTT
>.|TRBJ2-3|TRBV7-9|.
CASSMTPYTQYF
TGTGCCAGCAGCATGACTCCTTATACGCAGTATTTT
>TRBD2|TRBJ2-7|TRBV7-3|.
CASSLKAGVGYEQYF
TGTGCCAGCAGCTTAAAGGCGGGAGTAGGCTACGAGCAGTACTTC
>.|TRBJ1-2|TRBV6-5|.
CASSYSNRDYGYTF
TGTGCCAGCAGTTACTCGAACAGGGACTATGGCTACACCTTC
>.|TRBJ1-5|TRBV5-5|.
CASSRSGKSNQPQHF
TGTGCCAGCAGCCGCAGCGGGAAGAGCAATCAGCCCCAGCATTTT